This T cell receptor beta chain was documented in a study of cytomegalovirus exposure and HLA in healthy donors. General study points: Later work found most CMV-associated TCR beta chains apparently HLA-restricted.

CDR3 size: 15 residues. Germline loops: CDR1 MNHEY, CDR2 SMNVEV (reference sequence). Trimming took off 5 bases at V and 0 bases at J, with 13 bases between the two ends. 13 Jbeta primers and 60 Vbeta primers were used for the PCR. Sequencing used immunoSEQ multiplex PCR; TCRdb keeps in-frame clones, though not all of them. Of 170,000 or so clones listed, 65% to 85% are singletons. The sample holds one count of this clone. Its specificity is unknown. This chain connects TRBV27 to TRBJ1-2; D call uncertain. The origin of this receptor is a male donor in good health and CMV-seropositive. Sequencing input: PBMCs. The CDR3 spells CASSKYRPTNYGYTF. The CDR3 DNA reads as TGTGCCAGCAGTAAATACAGACCCACTAACTATGGCTACACCTTC.